Below, one TCR beta chain is given with its context. Sequencing was performed with immunoSEQ multiplex PCR; in TCRdb, only in-frame clones are kept and a portion is missing. Found here are tens of thousands of clones, approximately 87% of them singletons; the top ten hold 17%. The source of the sample is a study of blood T cell repertoires in COVID-19. The CDR3 is 14 amino acids. V shed 2 bases and J shed 3 bases, with 10 bases lying between them. The germline V gene has CDR1 MNHEY and CDR2 SVGAGI. Source material: peripheral blood. The chain combines TRBV6-5 with TRBJ2-5; tentatively, D is TRBD2 (6 bases). This sequence was found in an elderly man in a cohort sampled during active COVID-19. CDR3 sequence: CASSYRDWEETQYF. DNA for the CDR3: TGTGCCAGCAGTTACCGGGACTGGGAAGAGACCCAGTACTTC.